This TCR beta chain appears in the sequencing data of a study of identical twins. Points from the study as a whole: Weaker excess twin sharing was seen among beta out-of-frame sequences.

CDR3 length: 15 amino acids. Germline loops: CDR1 DFQATT, CDR2 SNEGSKA (reference sequence). V was shortened by 2 bases and J by 4 bases, with 17 bases between the two germline ends. MiXCR, applied by TCRdb to the 5' RACE reads, yields one record per CDR3 protein. Found here are about 330,000 distinct CDR3 sequences, roughly 12% of them singletons; the top ten hold around 6.9%. On this clonotype: Its antigen is as yet unknown.

This sample also appeared in a second study, on yellow fever vaccine responses in identical twins. From that second work: Twins' vaccine T cell responses reportedly seemed partly convergent and partly personalized.

The sample was CD8+ T cells sorted from blood. The rearrangement uses TRBV20-1 and TRBJ1-1; D gene unclear. The source is a woman aged 18-29 years in good health. CDR3 sequence: CSARPQEVFGTEAFF. The CDR3 nucleotides are TGCAGTGCTAGACCCCAGGAGGTGTTCGGCACTGAAGCTTTCTTT.